Each of the 20 T cell receptor beta chains below was sequenced from the same sample in a study of read filtering for tumor transcriptome and immune sequencing. Molecular barcoded adaptors covering alpha/delta and beta/gamma chains were used on approximately 400 ng RNA. TCRdb used MiXCR to reprocess the reads, holding one entry per CDR3 protein. This sample yields 35,000 to 50,000 distinct CDR3 sequences, of which around 21% are seen a single time; over 35% belongs to the top ten. Sequences were obtained from a population of CD138-negative cells sorted from bone marrow. The receptors originated from a donor aged 40 or older with multiple myeloma.

As concerns this clonotype: A read error is possible here, since a much larger clone lies one base away. The chain combines TRBV7-2 with TRBJ2-5; maybe TRBD1 (5 bases). The germline V gene encodes CDR1 SGHTA and CDR2 FQGNSA. This CDR3 has 13 residues. Trimming took 2 bases from V and 5 from J, leaving 9 bases between them. The CDR3 region is CASSLPGQETQYF. DNA for the CDR3: TGTGCCAGCAGCTTACCAGGGCAGGAGACCCAGTACTTC.

Notes on this clonotype: A far more abundant clone sits one base away, making this likely a read error. V usage is TRBV6-1 and J usage is TRBJ2-3; D unresolved. With 5 bases removed from V and 5 bases from J, the gap between germline ends came to 17 bases. This CDR3 is built from 15 residues. Germline V gives CDR1 MNHNS, CDR2 SASEGT. As DNA, the CDR3 is TGTGCCAGCAGTTACGTCGTGACCACGATAGATACGCAGTATTTT. Protein product: CASSYVVTTIDTQYF.

This clonotype was picked up many times. This rearrangement joins TRBV29-1 to TRBJ1-1, with D uncertain. V lost 2 bases to trimming and J lost 7 bases, with 8 bases between them. CDR3 length equals 11 residues. Germline lookup yields CDR1 SQVTM and CDR2 ANQGSEA. CDR3 sequence: CSVEMGGEAFF. The CDR3 coding sequence is TGCAGCGTTGAAATGGGTGGTGAAGCTTTCTTT.

This clonotype was seen at least ten times. The V gene is TRBV5-1, the J gene TRBJ1-1, with D possibly TRBD1 on 5 matching bases. Germline CDR1 reads SGHRS; CDR2 reads YFSETQ. Trimming stripped 0 bases from V and 0 bases from J, with 12 bases between. The CDR3 is made up of 16 amino acids. Here the CDR3 DNA reads TGCGCCAGCAGCTTGGATGAGGGACGGATGAACACTGAAGCTTTCTTT. Residues: CASSLDEGRMNTEAFF.

This clonotype was found many times. The chain uses TRBV21-1 and TRBJ2-1; TRBD1, as called in the table, went unchecked against the DNA. TRBV21-1 is a recognized pseudogene. CDR3 length: 16 amino acids. The DNA for the CDR3 is TGTGCCAGCAGCCCCCAGGACAGGAAGATCTGCAATGAGCAGTTCTTC. Translation: CASSPQDRKICNEQFF.

This clonotype has ten or more counts. This chain uses TRBV7-3 with TRBJ2-5, with 13 bases lining up with TRBD2. This CDR3 is built from 15 residues. J lost 4 bases, V lost 8 bases, and 7 bases had no gene match. Germline V gene lookup returns CDR1 SGHTA and CDR2 FQGTGA. The CDR3 loop reads CASGLAGVYGETQYF. CDR3 DNA: TGTGCCAGCGGACTAGCGGGAGTGTATGGAGAGACCCAGTACTTC.

This clonotype was seen repeatedly, ten times or more. V is TRBV12-3 or TRBV12-4 and J is TRBJ2-7, with no clear D. The V and J ends lost 3 bases and 2 bases respectively, with 8 bases between them. The CDR3 spans 13 residues. CDR3 DNA: TGTGCCAGCAGTTTGGGCGGCCCCTACGAGCAGTACTTC. Its translation is CASSLGGPYEQYF.

In the case of this clonotype: It may be a read error: a sequence one base away is much more abundant. The V and J genes are TRBV23-1 and TRBJ2-7; D gene uncertain. TRBV23-1 is marked as an open reading frame, function uncertain. Trimming removed 3 bases at V and 7 bases at J, with 7 bases between. The CDR3 is made up of 11 amino acids. The CDR3 DNA is TGCGCCAGCAGTCACGAAGGGGAGCAGTACTTC. Its translation: CASSHEGEQYF.

This clonotype was seen ten or more times. The chain links TRBV19 to TRBJ2-7; the D is unclear. The CDR3 contains 14 residues. Germline V lookup: CDR1 LNHDA, CDR2 SQIVND (reference sequence). V lost 3 bases to trimming and J lost 3 bases, with 12 bases between them. For the CDR3, the DNA is TGTGCCAGTAGTATGGAAGGTGATAGCTACGAGCAGTACTTC. Residues: CASSMEGDSYEQYF.

Worth noting for this clonotype: This may stem from a read error, because a much larger clone lies one nucleotide away. The chain recombines TRBV6-2 or TRBV6-3 with TRBJ2-1; no clear D gene. CDR1 is MNHEY, CDR2 SVGEGT, per germline. There are 11 residues in the CDR3. Trimming shortened V by 9 bases and J by 7 bases, and 10 bases separated the two germline ends. The CDR3 spells CASLVGNEQFF. The CDR3 DNA sequence: TGTGCCAGTTTGGTGGGTAATGAGCAGTTCTTC.

The table lists this clonotype with many counts. The chain joins TRBV2 to TRBJ2-2; 9 bases agree with TRBD2. The CDR3 is 14 amino acids. V gave up 7 bases and J gave up 3 bases; unmatched junction bases: 3. Germline values: CDR1 SNHLY, CDR2 FYNNEI. The DNA for the CDR3 is TGTGCCAGCATGGGCGGGAGGGACACCGGGGAGCTGTTTTTT. Translating it yields CASMGGRDTGELFF.

This clonotype was recorded at least ten times. The chain uses TRBV27 and TRBJ1-1; the D gene is possibly TRBD1 (5 bases). Looked up from germline, CDR1 is MNHEY and CDR2 is SMNVEV (reference sequence). Trimming took 3 bases from V and 7 from J, leaving 15 bases between them. The CDR3 is 14 amino acids. CDR3 region: CASSFRVGGSEAFF. In DNA, the CDR3 is TGTGCCAGCAGTTTCAGGGTTGGGGGTAGTGAAGCTTTCTTT.

This clonotype was recorded many times. The genes are TRBV29-1 and TRBJ2-1; TRBD2 matches 8 bases. In germline, CDR1 is SQVTM, CDR2 ANQGSEA. This CDR3 comprises 13 residues. J lost 8 bases, V lost 6 bases, and 9 bases had no gene match. Here the CDR3 DNA reads TGCAGCGTACGGGAGGGCCTAGGCGATGAGCAGTTCTTC. This gives the protein CSVREGLGDEQFF.

This clonotype was seen only a few times. The gene calls are TRBV7-8 and TRBJ1-3; no clear D gene. CDR1 is SGHVS, CDR2 FQNEAQ, per germline. V was shortened by 2 bases and J by 2 bases, with 16 bases between the two germline ends. CDR3 length equals 17 residues. CDR3 nucleotides: TGTGCCAGCAGCTTATATGGTACACCTCCCGCTGGAAACACCATATATTTT. Translating it yields CASSLYGTPPAGNTIYF.

This clonotype occurred many times. J is TRBJ2-2 and V is TRBV6-2 or TRBV6-3; 7 nucleotides line up with TRBD2. Per the germline V gene, CDR1 is MNHEY and CDR2 is SVGEGT. The V gene end was trimmed by 8 bases and the J gene end by 5 bases; junction bases not matched to a gene: 5. The CDR3 extends over 13 amino acids. CDR3 DNA: TGTGCCAGCCGGGGAGGGTGGACCGGGGAGCTGTTTTTT. Its protein product is CASRGGWTGELFF.

This clonotype was observed many times. The chain joins TRBV4-2 to TRBJ2-7; 10 nucleotides agree with TRBD2. Germline V gene sequence: CDR1 LGHNA, CDR2 YNFKEQ. V trimming: 3 bases; J trimming: 1 base; junction bases outside the gene matches: 0. The CDR3 is made up of 14 amino acids. For the CDR3, the DNA is TGTGCCAGCAGCCAGGGACTAGCGTCCTACGAGCAGTACTTC. Its protein product is CASSQGLASYEQYF.

The genes are TRBV5-1 and TRBJ2-7; D may match TRBD1 or TRBD2 (5 bases each). Trimming shortened V by 3 bases and J by 5 bases, and 15 bases separated the two germline ends. Germline V gene sequence: CDR1 SGHRS, CDR2 YFSETQ. The CDR3 is 14 residues long. CDR3 DNA: TGCGCCAGCAGCTACGAGGGACCTACGAACGAGCAGTACTTC. It specifies CASSYEGPTNEQYF.

The J gene is TRBJ2-5, the V gene TRBV7-9; 8 nucleotides match TRBD2. There are 16 residues in the CDR3. Germline assignment: CDR1 SEHNR and CDR2 FQNEAQ (reference sequence). The V segment lost 2 bases and the J segment 3 bases; nucleotides outside the gene matches: 8. The CDR3 DNA sequence: TGTGCCAGCAGCTTATACGGGAGGGCCCCCGAAGAGACCCAGTACTTC. Translation: CASSLYGRAPEETQYF.

This clonotype was observed many times. The chain combines TRBV7-2 with TRBJ2-3, with D possibly matching TRBD2 (6 bases). The length of the CDR3 is 15 residues. V was shortened by 5 bases and J by 0 bases, with 12 bases between the two germline ends. Germline V gene lookup returns CDR1 SGHTA and CDR2 FQGNSA. CDR3: CASSRGLLSTDTQYF. As DNA, the CDR3 is TGTGCCAGCAGCCGAGGACTACTTAGCACAGATACGCAGTATTTT. The full variable domain, with the rest looked up from reference TRBV7-2 and TRBJ2-3, is GAGVSQSPSNKVTEKGKDVELRCDPISGHTALYWYRQSLGQGLEFLIYFQGNSAPDKSGLPSDRFSAERTGGSVSTLTIQRTQQEDSAVYLCASSRGLLSTDTQYFGPGTRLTVL.

This clonotype was detected ten times or more. The chain is built from TRBV2 and TRBJ1-5; 7 bases are a match to TRBD1. Germline lookup yields CDR1 SNHLY and CDR2 FYNNEI. The CDR3 extends over 14 amino acids. V was pared by 6 bases and J by 9 bases, with 11 bases of the junction left unmatched. The CDR3 coding sequence is TGTGCCAGCAGCCAGACAGGGAGGAATGTGCCCCAGCATTTT. Protein sequence: CASSQTGRNVPQHF.